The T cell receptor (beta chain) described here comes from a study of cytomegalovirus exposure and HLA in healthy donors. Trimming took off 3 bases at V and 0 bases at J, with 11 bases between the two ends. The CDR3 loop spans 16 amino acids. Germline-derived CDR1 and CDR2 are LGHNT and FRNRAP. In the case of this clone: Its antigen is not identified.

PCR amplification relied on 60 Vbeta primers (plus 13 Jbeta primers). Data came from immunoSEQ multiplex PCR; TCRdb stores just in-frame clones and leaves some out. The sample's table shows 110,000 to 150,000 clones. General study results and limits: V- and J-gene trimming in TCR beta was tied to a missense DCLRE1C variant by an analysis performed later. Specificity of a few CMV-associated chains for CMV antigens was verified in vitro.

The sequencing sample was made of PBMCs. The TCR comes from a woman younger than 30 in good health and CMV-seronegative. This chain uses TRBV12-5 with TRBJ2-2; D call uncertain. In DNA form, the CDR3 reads TGTGCTAGTGGTTTCTTGCAGATACCGAACACCGGGGAGCTGTTTTTT. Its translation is CASGFLQIPNTGELFF.